The TCR beta chain described here comes from a study of beta chain features in type 1 diabetes. Trimming took 4 bases from V and 1 from J, leaving 7 bases between them. Germline CDR1 GTSNPN, CDR2 SVGIG (reference sequence). The CDR3 covers 13 residues. Expressed TCRB transcripts were sequenced after all isolated RNA was converted to cDNA. Repertoires were generated with immunoSEQ multiplex PCR, while TCRdb's copy carries only in-frame clones and drops some. The data hold roughly 150,000 clones, with approximately 9% observed a single time. This clonotype originated in a woman aged 18 to 35 in good health. The source material was central memory CD4+ T cells from blood. This chain connects TRBV30 to TRBJ2-2; the D gene is possibly TRBD1 (5 bases). CDR3 amino acids: CAWTGMNTGELFF. The CDR3 nucleotides read TGTGCCTGGACAGGGATGAACACCGGGGAGCTGTTTTTT. The full variable domain, completed using reference TRBV30 and TRBJ2-2, is SQTIHQWPATLVQPVGSPLSLECTVEGTSNPNLYWYRQAAGRGLQLLFYSVGIGQISSEVPQNLSASRPQDRQFILSSKKLLLSDSGFYLCAWTGMNTGELFFGEGSRLTVL.